The 15 T cell receptor beta chains below were found in one sample sequenced in a study of post-analysis software for immune sequencing data. Study-level points and caveats: Compared with controls, patients had more of roughly 5 TRBV segments, including TRBV5-6, TRBV5-1 and TRBV20-1.

The library was made from cDNA and included unique molecular identifiers. TCRdb reprocessed the PCR reads via MiXCR and lists one record per CDR3 protein. Altogether roughly 540,000 distinct CDR3 sequences are present, less than 40% being singletons, with the ten largest covering approximately 5.4%. Their target antigens are unknown. Specimen: blood. The source of these receptors is a girl aged 2 to 17 with multiple sclerosis.

The rearrangement joins TRBV12-3 or TRBV12-4 to TRBJ1-6; D call uncertain. The CDR3 is made up of 12 amino acids. V lost 4 bases and J 5 bases, leaving 3 bases between the germline ends. As DNA, the CDR3 is TGTGCCAGCAGTTGGGATAATTCACCCCTCCACTTT. It specifies CASSWDNSPLHF.

The sample holds many counts of this clonotype. V gene TRBV6-6 combines with J gene TRBJ2-3, with 10 bases that match TRBD2. Trimming took 1 base from V and 8 from J; bases not matched to a gene: 6. The length of the CDR3 is 15 residues. Germline V gene lookup returns CDR1 MNHNY and CDR2 SVGAGI (reference sequence). The DNA of the CDR3 is TGTGCCAGCAGTTACTTTGAGCTAGCGGGGGCTACGCAGTATTTT. Its protein product is CASSYFELAGATQYF.

V and J are TRBV5-5 and TRBJ1-4; D unclear. The germline CDR1 and CDR2 sequences are SGHKS and YYEKEE (reference sequence). CDR3 length equals 17 residues. V lost 2 bases to trimming and J lost 4 bases, with 18 bases between them. Here the CDR3 reads CASSFNLAAVGNEKLFF. The CDR3, as DNA: TGTGCCAGCAGCTTCAACCTTGCGGCGGTGGGTAATGAAAAACTGTTTTTT. The entire variable domain, with the rest obtained from reference TRBV5-5 and TRBJ1-4, is as follows: DAGVTQSPTHLIKTRGQQVTLRCSPISGHKSVSWYQQVLGQGPQFIFQYYEKEERGRGNFPDRFSARQFPNYSSELNVNALLLGDSALYLCASSFNLAAVGNEKLFFGSGTQLSVL.

The chain joins TRBV5-1 to TRBJ2-5, with 8 bases lining up with TRBD1. Germline V gene data show CDR1 as SGHRS and CDR2 as YFSETQ. Trimming removed 4 bases from V and 6 bases from J; junction bases left unmatched: 8. This CDR3 spans 14 amino acids. The CDR3 spells CASSGTGFEKTQYF. The DNA for the CDR3 is TGCGCCAGCAGCGGGACAGGATTTGAAAAGACCCAGTACTTC.

Ten or more counts support this clonotype. The V call is TRBV11-2, the J call TRBJ2-1, with D perhaps TRBD1 (5 bases). Germline loops: CDR1 SGHAT, CDR2 FQNNGV. Trimming shortened V by 5 bases and J by 9 bases, and 17 bases separated the two germline ends. This CDR3 is built from 14 residues. CDR3 sequence reads: CASSLTTGNIEQFF. CDR3 coding DNA: TGTGCCAGCAGCCTCACCACAGGTAACATTGAGCAGTTCTTC.

The V gene is TRBV20-1, the J gene TRBJ2-5; TRBD2 aligns across 7 bases. The CDR3 runs to 15 residues. Germline V gene data show CDR1 as DFQATT and CDR2 as SNEGSKA (reference sequence). Trimming took 0 bases from V and 5 from J; bases not matched to a gene: 9. CDR3 in DNA: TGCAGTGCTAGAGAGACGGGCGGGGGTGGGGAGACCCAGTACTTC. This translates into CSARETGGGGETQYF.

This clonotype has a handful of counts. CDR3 coding DNA: TGCAGTGCTAGAGGGGCAGGGGATGACACAGATACGCAGTATTTT. As protein: CSARGAGDDTDTQYF. The chain employs TRBV20-1 and TRBJ2-3, with a tentative D call TRBD1 (6 bases). The V end lost 1 base, the J end lost 2 bases, and 13 bases lay between the germline ends. Germline CDR1 DFQATT, CDR2 SNEGSKA (reference sequence). CDR3 length equals 15 residues.

The table lists this clonotype with a few counts. V is TRBV15 and J is TRBJ2-7, with TRBD2 identical over 7 bases. CDR1 LNHNV and CDR2 YYDKDF come from the germline V gene (reference sequence). The CDR3 is 18 amino acids. The V and J ends lost 2 bases and 2 bases, in that order; junction bases with no gene match: 15. In DNA, the CDR3 is TGTGCCACCAGCAGACCCTCCCCCGGGGCGGGGGTTCCCTACGAGCAGTACTTC. It codes for CATSRPSPGAGVPYEQYF. The complete variable domain, with remaining parts taken from reference TRBV15 and TRBJ2-7, reads DAMVIQNPRYQVTQFGKPVTLSCSQTLNHNVMYWYQQKSSQAPKLLFHYYDKDFNNEADTPDNFQSRRPNTSFCFLDIRSPGLGDTAMYLCATSRPSPGAGVPYEQYFGPGTRLTVT.

The rearrangement links TRBV14 to TRBJ2-5, with 9 bases fitting TRBD2. The CDR3 consists of 17 residues. With 0 bases clipped from V and 2 bases from J, the junction kept 7 bases outside the gene matches. CDR1 is SGHDN and CDR2 is FVKESK in the germline V gene. Here the CDR3 reads CASSQDSLAGLQETQYF. The CDR3 DNA reads as TGTGCCAGCAGCCAAGATTCGCTAGCGGGATTGCAAGAGACCCAGTACTTC.

As for this clonotype: One end of the junction varies from germline; a read error may be responsible. V gene TRBV9 combines with J gene TRBJ1-1; TRBD1 might be the D (5 bases). This CDR3 has 15 residues. Germline CDR1 SGDLS, CDR2 YYNGEE. This chain's CDR3 is CAGSVGDVTNTEAFF. DNA for the CDR3: TGTGCCGGCAGCGTAGGGGATGTAACGAACACTGAAGCTTTCTTT.

The V call is TRBV10-3, the J call TRBJ2-3; no reliable D call. The CDR3 covers 13 residues. The V end was cut by 8 bases, the J end by 2 bases, with 11 bases between. The germline V gene has CDR1 ENHRY and CDR2 SYGVKD. The DNA for the CDR3 is TGTGCCATCGGTGCCGGCTTCACAGATACGCAGTATTTT. Translated, it gives CAIGAGFTDTQYF.

The chain joins TRBV10-3 to TRBJ2-2; maybe TRBD2 (7 bases). This CDR3 region has 17 residues. Looked up from germline, CDR1 is ENHRY and CDR2 is SYGVKD. V was trimmed by 3 bases and J by 7 bases, leaving 21 bases between them. The DNA of the CDR3 is TGTGCCATCAGTGACCTCTGGGCGGGGGCCTCCGGCGGGGAGCTGTTTTTT. This translates into CAISDLWAGASGGELFF.

The chain carries TRBV7-7 and TRBJ2-5; a possible D gene is TRBD1 (6 bases). The V gene lost 2 bases and the J gene lost 5 bases, with 15 bases spanning the gap. Looked up from germline, CDR1 is SSHAT and CDR2 is FNYEAQ (reference sequence). The CDR3 covers 15 residues. Here the CDR3 DNA reads TGTGCCAGCAGCTTATGGAACAGGGCGACTGAGACCCAGTACTTC. Its translation: CASSLWNRATETQYF.

The gene calls are TRBV20-1 and TRBJ1-1; tentative D call: TRBD1 (5 bases). The CDR3 has 13 amino acids. Germline V CDR1 and CDR2: DFQATT, SNEGSKA (reference sequence). V was clipped by 1 base and J by 10 bases, with 16 bases between them. CDR3 sequence (DNA): TGCAGTGCTAGAGGTCACGGGTCCCAGGGAGCTTTCTTT. This encodes CSARGHGSQGAFF.

The genes are TRBV6-5 and TRBJ2-3, with D perhaps TRBD1 or TRBD2 (5 bases each). Germline CDR1 and CDR2: MNHEY and SVGAGI. V gave up 0 bases and J gave up 4 bases, with 17 bases separating them. The CDR3 has 17 amino acids. In DNA form, the CDR3 reads TGTGCCAGCAGTTACTCGGGCCTTACACTGGGGGCAGATACGCAGTATTTT. Amino acid sequence: CASSYSGLTLGADTQYF.